The 17 T cell receptor beta chains below were found in one sample sequenced in a study of blood T cell repertoires in COVID-19. Clones were read by immunoSEQ multiplex PCR, and TCRdb kept only the in-frame ones, dropping some. Among under 200,000 clones, about four fifths were seen once, and the ten largest hold around 7%. Specimen: peripheral blood. The receptor set was obtained from a man in his 70s with active or convalescent COVID-19.

V usage is TRBV5-1 and J usage is TRBJ2-3; D possibly corresponds to TRBD1 (6 bases). The CDR3 runs 15 residues. Germline loops: CDR1 SGHRS, CDR2 YFSETQ. The V and J ends lost 0 bases and 6 bases respectively, with 14 bases between them. In DNA form, the CDR3 reads TGCGCCAGCAGCTTGGGAGGGGACATCGCGGATACGCAGTATTTT. As protein: CASSLGGDIADTQYF.

This clone has a handful of counts. The V call is TRBV9, the J call TRBJ2-7, with 10 bases identical to TRBD1. J lost 7 bases, V lost 3 bases, and 10 bases had no gene match. Germline V gene sequence: CDR1 SGDLS, CDR2 YYNGEE. This CDR3 is 15 amino acids long. The CDR3 reads CASSATGTGAGEQYF. CDR3 coding DNA: TGTGCCAGCAGCGCGACGGGGACAGGGGCAGGAGAGCAGTACTTC.

The chain combines TRBV14 with TRBJ1-6; weak D call: TRBD1 (5 bases). This CDR3 is 16 amino acids long. The V end lost 3 bases, the J end lost 4 bases, and 13 bases lay between the germline ends. The germline V gene encodes CDR1 SGHDN and CDR2 FVKESK. The CDR3 sequence: CASSQGRNEYNSPLHF. The CDR3 nucleotides are TGTGCCAGCAGCCAGGGGCGGAACGAGTATAATTCACCCCTCCACTTT.

The J gene is TRBJ1-6, the V gene TRBV7-2, with 7 bases that match TRBD1. CDR3 length: 16 amino acids. Germline V gene sequence: CDR1 SGHTA, CDR2 FQGNSA. Trimming removed 4 bases from V and 7 bases from J; junction bases left unmatched: 10. Here the CDR3 reads CASSSSRQGSNSPLHF. The CDR3 coding sequence is TGTGCCAGCAGCTCCTCTAGACAGGGTAGCAATTCACCCCTCCACTTT.

The chain is built from TRBV24-1 and TRBJ2-1; 9 bases fit TRBD1. CDR1 KGHDR and CDR2 SFDVKD come from the germline V gene. V was pared by 4 bases and J by 8 bases, with 8 bases of the junction left unmatched. The CDR3 totals 15 residues. This CDR3 is CATSEGTGRIDEQFF. CDR3 bases: TGTGCCACCAGTGAAGGGACAGGGCGGATAGATGAGCAGTTCTTC.

This clone has only a few counts. The chain uses TRBV18 and TRBJ1-1, with 7 bases lining up with TRBD1. There are 15 residues in the CDR3. Germline CDR1 KGHSH, CDR2 LQKENI. The trim removed 4 bases at V and 1 base at J, leaving 6 bases unmatched. CDR3 loop: CASSLNRGQNTEAFF. CDR3 sequence (DNA): TGTGCCAGCTCACTGAACAGGGGTCAGAACACTGAAGCTTTCTTT.

The rearrangement uses TRBV4-3 and TRBJ2-2, with D possibly being TRBD1 (7 bases). The CDR3 contains 16 residues. Trimming took 1 base from V and 6 from J, leaving 15 bases between them. Germline CDR1 reads LGHNA; CDR2 reads YSLEER. DNA for the CDR3: TGCGCCAGCAGCCAAGTTGCAGGGGGGAATGCCGGGGAGCTGTTTTTT. This translates into CASSQVAGGNAGELFF.

This clone was observed a few times. The rearrangement uses TRBV11-1 and TRBJ2-1; 14 bases agree with TRBD2. CDR3 length: 15 amino acids. The V gene's germline CDR1 is SGHAT and CDR2 FQDESV (reference sequence). Trimming took 0 bases from V and 9 from J; bases not matched to a gene: 1. The DNA for the CDR3 is TGTGCCAGCAGCTTAGCGACTAGCGGGAGGGGTGAGCAGTTCTTC. It translates to CASSLATSGRGEQFF.

The rearrangement joins TRBV6-1 to TRBJ2-5, with TRBD1 matching 8 bases. In germline, CDR1 is MNHNS, CDR2 SASEGT. V lost 3 bases, J lost 1 base, and 4 bases stayed unmatched. The CDR3 contains 15 residues. The CDR3 sequence: CASSDPTGAQETQYF. CDR3 sequence (DNA): TGTGCCAGCAGTGACCCGACAGGGGCCCAAGAGACCCAGTACTTC.

The chain is built from TRBV10-3 and TRBJ1-5, with unresolved D. This CDR3 spans 14 amino acids. Germline CDR1 ENHRY, CDR2 SYGVKD. V was shortened by 2 bases and J by 5 bases, with 10 bases between the two germline ends. The CDR3 nucleotides read TGTGCCATCAGTGAGAGGAAGGAGGATCAGCCCCAGCATTTT. Translating it yields CAISERKEDQPQHF.

The chain combines TRBV20-1 with TRBJ2-7; TRBD2 matches 11 bases. The CDR3 has 14 amino acids. CDR1 is DFQATT and CDR2 is SNEGSKA in the germline V gene (reference sequence). Germline trimming cut 3 bases from V and 7 bases from J; bases unmatched to any gene: 8. The CDR3 DNA follows: TGCAGTGCTAGTAGTCCTAGCGGGGGGAGAGAGCAGTACTTC. Translated, it gives CSASSPSGGREQYF.

This clone was detected a few times. The V and J genes are TRBV11-2 and TRBJ2-2; perhaps TRBD2 as D (5 bases). The CDR3 has 15 amino acids. The ends were cut back, 0 bases at V and 4 bases at J, with 9 bases in the middle. CDR1 is SGHAT, CDR2 FQNNGV, per germline. CDR3 sequence reads: CASSLEAVGTGELFF. The CDR3 DNA follows: TGTGCCAGCAGCTTAGAAGCGGTGGGCACCGGGGAGCTGTTTTTT.

This clone was detected only a few times. The chain employs TRBV6-5 and TRBJ1-5, with D hard to call. This CDR3 has 16 amino acids. The ends were cut back, 2 bases at V and 4 bases at J, with 15 bases in the middle. Germline V CDR1 and CDR2: MNHEY, SVGAGI. The CDR3 DNA sequence: TGTGCCAGCAGTTACAAACCTCCCGGACTGAATCAGCCCCAGCATTTT. Amino acids: CASSYKPPGLNQPQHF.

This chain links TRBV19 with TRBJ2-5; maybe TRBD1 (5 bases). CDR1 is LNHDA and CDR2 is SQIVND in the germline V gene (reference sequence). There are 15 residues in the CDR3. Trimming took 5 bases from V and 5 from J, leaving 18 bases between them. The CDR3: CASSDRQSPRETQYF. The CDR3 region has the DNA TGTGCCAGTAGTGACCGACAGTCGCCGAGGGAGACCCAGTACTTC.

DNA of the CDR3: TGTGCCAGCAGCTCCGACAGTAACACTGAAGCTTTCTTT. The encoded protein is CASSSDSNTEAFF. This sequence joins TRBV7-2 and TRBJ1-1; D is possibly TRBD1 (5 bases). Trimming pared 4 bases from V and 2 bases from J, leaving 8 bases between. This CDR3 comprises 13 residues. Germline V gene sequence: CDR1 SGHTA, CDR2 FQGNSA.

This clone was observed once. This rearrangement joins TRBV30 to TRBJ2-3; D unclear. Germline CDR1 reads GTSNPN; CDR2 reads SVGIG (reference sequence). The V end lost 0 bases, the J end lost 11 bases, and 9 bases lay between the germline ends. The length of the CDR3 is 11 residues. The CDR3 DNA sequence: TGTGCCTGGAGTGTCATAGAGAAGCAGTATTTT. The encoded protein is CAWSVIEKQYF.

The CDR3 DNA reads as TGTGCCAGCAGTGATTCGGGACAGGGGTACGAGCAGTACTTC. Translated: CASSDSGQGYEQYF. The chain joins TRBV25-1 to TRBJ2-7; 10 bases are shared with TRBD1. V shed 3 bases, J shed 4 bases, and the junction held 3 bases outside the gene matches. The CDR3 has 14 residues. CDR1 is MGHDK and CDR2 is SYGVNS in the germline V gene.